A selection of T cell receptor beta chains follows, all from one sample in a study of blood T cells in healthy people across ages. TCRdb reprocessed the 5' RACE reads with MiXCR, giving one entry per CDR3 protein. Counted here are some 690,000 distinct CDR3 sequences, roughly 20% occurring once; the ten biggest clones make up around a fifth. Source material: blood. These receptors were collected from a man between 65 and 85 years old in good health. Each CDR3 is given with its conserved first and last residue. D genes are given only for firm matches. Where a row states a size, it is once, few, many or the class of an expanded clone; other rows omit it.

V gene	D gene	clone size	J gene	CDR3 DNA	CDR3 protein
TRBV9	TRBD1	many	TRBJ1-2	TGTGCCAGCAGCGCAGGGGGCACCGGAGTTCCTTTCGGCTACACCTTC	CASSAGGTGVPFGYTF
TRBV7-9	NA	NA	TRBJ2-1	TGTGCCAGCAGCCAGGGGTGGCAGCAGTTCTTC	CASSQGWQQFF
TRBV20-1	TRBD2	few	TRBJ2-7	TGCAGTGCTAGTCGACTAGCGGGGTACTCCTACGAGCAGTACTTC	CSASRLAGYSYEQYF
TRBV7-2	NA	NA	TRBJ2-2	TGTGCCAGCAGCTCCTTTTTGGTGGGGGAGCTGTTTTTT	CASSSFLVGELFF
TRBV19	NA	few	TRBJ1-5	TGTGCCAGTTATAACCCAGGGAATAGCAATCAGCCCCAGCATTTT	CASYNPGNSNQPQHF
TRBV20-1	NA	NA	TRBJ1-1	TGCAGTGCGCCCCGGGGGGTAGACACTGAAGCTTTCTTT	CSAPRGVDTEAFF
TRBV11-1	TRBD2	few	TRBJ2-1	TGTGCCAGCAGCTTGGGGCGGGAGAGTTACAATGAGCAGTTCTTC	CASSLGRESYNEQFF
TRBV6-6	TRBD1	few	TRBJ1-2	TGTGCCAGCAAACCGGGACAGGGTTTTTTTGACTATGGCTACACCTTC	CASKPGQGFFDYGYTF
TRBV20-1	NA	many	TRBJ2-2	TGCAGTGCTAGAGATCGGACGGGAGACACCGGGGAGCTGTTTTTT	CSARDRTGDTGELFF
TRBV27	TRBD1	NA	TRBJ1-1	TGTGCCAGCAGTTTACAGGGGGCGAGAGGTGAAGCTTTCTTT	CASSLQGARGEAFF
TRBV20-1	NA	few	TRBJ1-2	TGCAGTGCTAATAAGGTCCCAGGGAGTGAGGGCTACACCTTC	CSANKVPGSEGYTF
TRBV24-1	NA	few	TRBJ2-2	TGTGCCACCAGTGCCATGGTGGCCCCATCATTACACACCGGGGAGCTGTTTTTT	CATSAMVAPSLHTGELFF
TRBV7-2	NA	few	TRBJ2-6	TGTGCCAGCAGCGCTAGACCACAGGGCACTGGGGCCAACGTCCTGACTTTC	CASSARPQGTGANVLTF
TRBV14	TRBD1	NA	TRBJ1-2	TGTGCCTGCAGCCAGGGGACAGGGGGTCCCACCTGGGGATATGGCTACACCTTC	CACSQGTGGPTWGYGYTF
TRBV12-5	TRBD2	NA	TRBJ2-3	TGTGCTAGTGGTTTGGGCACTAGCGGGGGCACAGATACGCAGTATTTT	CASGLGTSGGTDTQYF
TRBV6-2/TRBV6-3	NA	NA	TRBJ1-4	TGTGCCAGCAGCCACTTTATGGCTAATGAAAAACTGTTTTTT	CASSHFMANEKLFF